This entry is about one TCR beta chain. The entry originates in a study of blood T cell repertoires in COVID-19. At the level of the study: The cDNA or gDNA used as material had been derived from T cells, B-cell-depleted T cells, or PBMCs.

After removal of 4 bases from V and 4 bases from J, the junction contained 7 bases not matched to a gene. The germline CDR1 and CDR2 sequences are SGHDN and FVKESK. The CDR3 is made up of 14 amino acids. In the authors' methods: Scientists estimated how many nucleated cells there were by amplifying reference gene primers. The method was immunoSEQ multiplex PCR; TCRdb's version includes in-frame clones alone and lacks a portion of them. That table furnishes V, J and clone size, whereas the DNA furnished D and trimming. Seen here are around 320,000 clones, about 87% observed once, and the top ten hold over 6%.

This TCR derives from a young woman who had recovered from COVID-19. The chain is built from TRBV14 and TRBJ2-7; 7 bases agree with TRBD1. Specimen: peripheral blood. The CDR3 DNA reads TGTGCCAGCAGCCCCGGGTCAGGGGGTTACGAGCAGTACTTC. Translation gives CASSPGSGGYEQYF.